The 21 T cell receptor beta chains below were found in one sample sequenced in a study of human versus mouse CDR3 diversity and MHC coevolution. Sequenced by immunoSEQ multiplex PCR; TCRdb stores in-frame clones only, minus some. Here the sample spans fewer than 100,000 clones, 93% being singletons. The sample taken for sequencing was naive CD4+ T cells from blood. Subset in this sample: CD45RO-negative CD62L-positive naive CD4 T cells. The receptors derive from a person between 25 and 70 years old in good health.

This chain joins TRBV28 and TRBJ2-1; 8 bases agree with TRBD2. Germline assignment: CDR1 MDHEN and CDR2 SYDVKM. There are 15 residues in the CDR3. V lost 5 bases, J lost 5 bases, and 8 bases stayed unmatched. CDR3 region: CASSKPGLDNNEQFF. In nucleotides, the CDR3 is TGTGCCAGCAGTAAACCGGGACTAGACAACAATGAGCAGTTCTTC.

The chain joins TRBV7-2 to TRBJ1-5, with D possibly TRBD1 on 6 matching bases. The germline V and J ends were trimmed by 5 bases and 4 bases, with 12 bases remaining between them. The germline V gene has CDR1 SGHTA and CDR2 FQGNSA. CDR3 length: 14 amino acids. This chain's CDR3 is CASSLETGNQPQHF. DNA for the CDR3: TGTGCCAGCAGCCTAGAAACAGGGAATCAGCCCCAGCATTTT.

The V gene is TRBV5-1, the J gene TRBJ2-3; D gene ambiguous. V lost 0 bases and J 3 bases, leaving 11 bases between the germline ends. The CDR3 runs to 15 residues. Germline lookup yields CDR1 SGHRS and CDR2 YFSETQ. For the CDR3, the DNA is TGCGCCAGCAGCTTGGATGTCTCCGGGACAGATACGCAGTATTTT. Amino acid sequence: CASSLDVSGTDTQYF.

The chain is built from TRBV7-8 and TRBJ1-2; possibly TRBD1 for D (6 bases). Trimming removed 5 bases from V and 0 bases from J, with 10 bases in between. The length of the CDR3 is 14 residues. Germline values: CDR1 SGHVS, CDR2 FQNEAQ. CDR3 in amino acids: CASSNRTANYGYTF. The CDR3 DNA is TGTGCCAGCAGCAACCGGACAGCTAACTATGGCTACACCTTC.

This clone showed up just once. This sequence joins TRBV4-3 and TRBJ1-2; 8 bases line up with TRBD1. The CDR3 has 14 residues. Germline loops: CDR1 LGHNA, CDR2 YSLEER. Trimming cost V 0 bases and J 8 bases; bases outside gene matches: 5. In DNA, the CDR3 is TGCGCCAGCAGCCAAGACAGGGGGCAGATGGGCTACACCTTC. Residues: CASSQDRGQMGYTF.

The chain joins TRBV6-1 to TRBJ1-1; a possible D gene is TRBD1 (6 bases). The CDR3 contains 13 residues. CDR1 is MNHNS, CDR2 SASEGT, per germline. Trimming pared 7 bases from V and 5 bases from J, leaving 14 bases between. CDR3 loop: CASTQGMRTEAFF. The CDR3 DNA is TGTGCCAGCACCCAGGGGATGAGGACTGAAGCTTTCTTT.

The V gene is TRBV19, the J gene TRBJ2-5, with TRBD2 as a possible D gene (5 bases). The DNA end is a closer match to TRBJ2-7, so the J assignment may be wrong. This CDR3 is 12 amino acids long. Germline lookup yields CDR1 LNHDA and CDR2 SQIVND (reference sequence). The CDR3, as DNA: TGTGCCAGTAGTATATCGGGAAACGAGCAGTACTTC. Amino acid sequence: CASSISGNEQYF.

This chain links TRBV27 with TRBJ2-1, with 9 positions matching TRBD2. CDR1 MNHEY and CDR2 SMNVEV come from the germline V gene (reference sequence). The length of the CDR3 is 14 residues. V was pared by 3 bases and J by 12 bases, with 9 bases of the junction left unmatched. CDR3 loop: CASSFGGRAGGQFF. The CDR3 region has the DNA TGTGCCAGCAGTTTTGGCGGGAGGGCGGGCGGGCAGTTCTTC.

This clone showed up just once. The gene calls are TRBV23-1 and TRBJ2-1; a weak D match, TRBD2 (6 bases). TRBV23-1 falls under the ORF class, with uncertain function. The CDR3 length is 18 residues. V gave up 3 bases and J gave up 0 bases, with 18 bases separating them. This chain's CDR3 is CASSHGCGGASSYNEQFF. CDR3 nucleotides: TGCGCCAGCAGTCATGGATGCGGCGGGGCGAGCTCCTACAATGAGCAGTTCTTC.

DNA of the CDR3: TGTGCCAGCAGCTTAGAGGCGGGATTCAATCAGCCCCAGCATTTT. Protein product: CASSLEAGFNQPQHF. This chain links TRBV7-2 with TRBJ1-5, with D hard to call. Germline CDR1 SGHTA, CDR2 FQGNSA. The CDR3 contains 15 residues. The germline V and J ends were trimmed by 1 base and 3 bases, with 10 bases remaining between them.

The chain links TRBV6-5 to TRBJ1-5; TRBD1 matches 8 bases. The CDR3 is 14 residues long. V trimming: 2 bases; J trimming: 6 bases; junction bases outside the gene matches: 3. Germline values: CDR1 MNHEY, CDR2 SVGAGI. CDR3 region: CASSYQGAGQPQHF. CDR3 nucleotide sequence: TGTGCCAGCAGTTACCAGGGGGCGGGTCAGCCCCAGCATTTT.

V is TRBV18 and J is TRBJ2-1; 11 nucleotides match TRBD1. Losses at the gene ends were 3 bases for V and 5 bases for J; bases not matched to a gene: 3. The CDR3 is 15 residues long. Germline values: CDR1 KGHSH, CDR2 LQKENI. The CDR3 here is CASSPGTGGDNEQFF. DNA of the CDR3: TGTGCCAGCTCACCCGGGACAGGGGGTGACAATGAGCAGTTCTTC.

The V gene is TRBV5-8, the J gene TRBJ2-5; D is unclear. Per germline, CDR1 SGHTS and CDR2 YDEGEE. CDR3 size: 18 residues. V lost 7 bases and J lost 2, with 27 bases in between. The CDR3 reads CASPSSQNSDRAQETQYF. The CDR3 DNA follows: TGTGCCAGCCCAAGCAGCCAGAACAGTGACCGAGCACAAGAGACCCAGTACTTC. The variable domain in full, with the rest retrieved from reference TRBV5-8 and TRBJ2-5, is EAGVTQSPTHLIKTRGQQATLRCSPISGHTSVYWYQQALGLGLQFLLWYDEGEERNRGNFPPRFSGRQFPNYSSELNVNALELEDSALYLCASPSSQNSDRAQETQYFGPGTRLLVL.

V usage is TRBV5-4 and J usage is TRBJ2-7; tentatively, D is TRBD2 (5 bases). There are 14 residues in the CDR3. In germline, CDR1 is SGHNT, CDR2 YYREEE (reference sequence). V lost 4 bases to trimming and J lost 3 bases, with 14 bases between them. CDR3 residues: CASSDRAGIYEQYF. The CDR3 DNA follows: TGTGCCAGCAGCGATAGGGCCGGGATCTACGAGCAGTACTTC.

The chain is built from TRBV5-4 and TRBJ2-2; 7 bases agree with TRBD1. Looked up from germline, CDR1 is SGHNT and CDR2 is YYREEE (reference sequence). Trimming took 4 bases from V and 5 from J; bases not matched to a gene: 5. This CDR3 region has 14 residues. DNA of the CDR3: TGTGCCAGCAGCCGCCCGACAGGGACCGGGGAGCTGTTTTTT. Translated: CASSRPTGTGELFF. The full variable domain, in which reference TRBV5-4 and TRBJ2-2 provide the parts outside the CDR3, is ETGVTQSPTHLIKTRGQQVTLRCSSQSGHNTVSWYQQALGQGPQFIFQYYREEENGRGNFPPRFSGLQFPNYSSELNVNALELDDSALYLCASSRPTGTGELFFGEGSRLTVL.

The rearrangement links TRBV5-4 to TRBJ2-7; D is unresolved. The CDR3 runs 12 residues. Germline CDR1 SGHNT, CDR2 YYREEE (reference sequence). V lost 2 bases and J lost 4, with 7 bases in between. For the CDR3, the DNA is TGTGCCAGCAGCTTCCCCGGTTACGAGCAGTACTTC. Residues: CASSFPGYEQYF.

The CDR3 sequence: CASSQGQWDTQYF. The CDR3, as DNA: TGTGCCAGCAGCCAGGGACAATGGGATACGCAGTATTTT. This sequence joins TRBV5-6 and TRBJ2-3; TRBD1 might be the D (6 bases). Germline V gene lookup returns CDR1 SGHDT and CDR2 YYEEEE. Trimming stripped 4 bases from V and 6 bases from J, with 12 bases between. The CDR3 is 13 residues long.

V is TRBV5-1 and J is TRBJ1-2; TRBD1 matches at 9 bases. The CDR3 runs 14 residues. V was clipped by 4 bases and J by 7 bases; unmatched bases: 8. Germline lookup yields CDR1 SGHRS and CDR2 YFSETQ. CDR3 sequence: CASSDLQGASGYTF. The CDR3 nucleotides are TGCGCCAGCAGCGATTTACAGGGGGCAAGTGGCTACACCTTC.

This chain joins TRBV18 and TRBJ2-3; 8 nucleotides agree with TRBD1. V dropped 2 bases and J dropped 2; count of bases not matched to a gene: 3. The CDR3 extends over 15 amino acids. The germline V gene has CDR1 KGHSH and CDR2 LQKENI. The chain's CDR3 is CASSPWGQDTDTQYF. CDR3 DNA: TGTGCCAGCTCACCATGGGGACAGGACACAGATACGCAGTATTTT.

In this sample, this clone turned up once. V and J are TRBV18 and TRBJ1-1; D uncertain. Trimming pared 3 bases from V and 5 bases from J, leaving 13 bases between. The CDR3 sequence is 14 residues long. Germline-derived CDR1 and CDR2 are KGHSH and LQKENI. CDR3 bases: TGTGCCAGCTCACCGAAGCCTGAGAAAACTGAAGCTTTCTTT. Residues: CASSPKPEKTEAFF.

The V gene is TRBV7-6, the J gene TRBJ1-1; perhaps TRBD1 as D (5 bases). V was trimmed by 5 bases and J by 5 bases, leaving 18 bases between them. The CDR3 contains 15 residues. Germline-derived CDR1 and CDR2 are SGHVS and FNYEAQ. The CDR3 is CASSQNGGVGTEAFF. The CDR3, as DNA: TGTGCCAGCAGCCAGAATGGGGGGGTTGGGACTGAAGCTTTCTTT. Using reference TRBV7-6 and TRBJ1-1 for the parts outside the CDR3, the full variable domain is GAGVSQSPRYKVTKRGQDVALRCDPISGHVSLYWYRQALGQGPEFLTYFNYEAQQDKSGLPNDRFSAERPEGSISTLTIQRTEQRDSAMYRCASSQNGGVGTEAFFGQGTRLTVV.